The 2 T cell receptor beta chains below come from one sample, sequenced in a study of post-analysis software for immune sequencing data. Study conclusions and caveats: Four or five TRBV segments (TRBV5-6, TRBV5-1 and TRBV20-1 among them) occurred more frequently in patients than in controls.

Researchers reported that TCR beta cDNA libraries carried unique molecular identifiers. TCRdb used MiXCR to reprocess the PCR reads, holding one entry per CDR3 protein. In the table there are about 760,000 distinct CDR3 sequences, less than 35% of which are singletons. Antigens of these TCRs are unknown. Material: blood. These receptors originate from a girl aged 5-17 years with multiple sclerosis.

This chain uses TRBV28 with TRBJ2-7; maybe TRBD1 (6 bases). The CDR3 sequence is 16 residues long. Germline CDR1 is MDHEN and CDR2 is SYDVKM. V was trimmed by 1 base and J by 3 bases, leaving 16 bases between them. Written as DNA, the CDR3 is TGTGCCAGCAGTTTATATACCGGAACAGGGTACTACGAGCAGTACTTC. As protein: CASSLYTGTGYYEQYF.

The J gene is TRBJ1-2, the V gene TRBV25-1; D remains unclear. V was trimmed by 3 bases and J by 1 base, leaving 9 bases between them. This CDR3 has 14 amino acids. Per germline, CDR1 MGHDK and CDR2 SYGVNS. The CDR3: CASSEGDHNYGYTF. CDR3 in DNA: TGTGCCAGCAGTGAGGGAGATCATAACTATGGCTACACCTTC.